Included here is one TCR beta chain sequence, with context. Its antigen is not known. V lost 7 bases and J 4 bases, leaving 19 bases between the germline ends. Germline V gene lookup returns CDR1 MDHEN and CDR2 SYDVKM. CDR3 size: 15 residues. This record belongs to a study of beta chain features in type 1 diabetes. Study information: Sorted cell examination encompassed roughly 110,000,000 cells across all samples.

Study-wide results and caveats: In every one of the four CD4+ subsets, TCRB CDR3s were moderately but significantly shorter in Type 1 diabetes patients.

The entirety of the isolated RNA underwent reverse transcription, so expressed TCRB transcripts were sequenced. Profiled with immunoSEQ multiplex PCR; TCRdb holds only in-frame clones, not every one. The sample shows hundreds of thousands of clones, over 12% of them seen only once. A single heparinised blood sample, averaging around 120 mL, was obtained per donor. Staining for CD45RO/CCR7/CD25/CD127/CD95/CD27 allowed sorting of CD4+ naive, central memory, regulatory and stem cell-like memory cells. Sorting gave populations that all exceeded 95% purity. Input material: naive CD4+ T cells from blood. The V gene is TRBV28, the J gene TRBJ2-5; D possibly matches TRBD1 or TRBD2 (6 bases each). This sequence originates from a man aged 18 to 30 with type 1 diabetes. The CDR3 DNA is TGTGCCAGCACCGTGGCTGGGGGGCGCCCAGAGACCCAGTACTTC. Translation gives CASTVAGGRPETQYF.